These 25 T cell receptor beta chains were sequenced from one sample in a study of ipilimumab plus nivolumab after autologous stem cell transplantation. Libraries were prepared by immunoSEQ multiplex PCR; TCRdb keeps only in-frame clonotypes and omits some of them. The sample includes about 4,800 clones, 55% to 80% of them seen just once. The source material was PBMCs, sampled in a trial of ipilimumab plus nivolumab as post-transplant consolidation. Every receptor here comes from a male donor with multiple myeloma.

In the case of this clone: A read error may account for a junction end that differs from germline. Other DNA sequences within the sample encode an identical CDR3. The rearrangement uses TRBV6-5 and TRBJ2-7, with 8 bases lining up with TRBD2. CDR3 length equals 14 residues. Germline V gives CDR1 MNHEY, CDR2 SVGAGI. The CDR3 nucleotides are TGCGCCAGCAGTCGGCTAGCGGGCTCTTGGGAGCAGTACTTC. Amino acid sequence: CASSRLAGSWEQYF.

The V call is TRBV7-3, the J call TRBJ2-7; 9 bases map to TRBD1. V was clipped by 5 bases and J by 6 bases; unmatched bases: 5. The CDR3 runs to 13 residues. Germline V gives CDR1 SGHTA, CDR2 FQGTGA. DNA of the CDR3: TGTGCCAGCAGCCGGGACAGGGTTGCCGAGCAGTACTTC. This codes for CASSRDRVAEQYF.

This clone was recorded a few times. The chain employs TRBV27 and TRBJ1-4; D not resolved. From germline, CDR1 is MNHEY and CDR2 SMNVEV (reference sequence). The CDR3 is 13 residues long. The V end was cut by 7 bases, the J end by 5 bases, with 11 bases between. The CDR3 region has the DNA TGTGCCAGCAAGAGGAATGGGAATGAAAAACTGTTTTTT. It translates to CASKRNGNEKLFF. Drawing the rest from reference TRBV27 and TRBJ1-4, the complete variable domain is EAQVTQNPRYLITVTGKKLTVTCSQNMNHEYMSWYRQDPGLGLRQIYYSMNVEVTDKGDVPEGYKVSRKEKRNFPLILESPSPNQTSLYFCASKRNGNEKLFFGSGTQLSVL.

J is TRBJ2-7 and V is TRBV6-6; 7 bases match TRBD2. The J call may not be correct, given that the DNA end is closer to TRBJ2-1. CDR1 is MNHNY and CDR2 is SVGAGI in the germline V gene (reference sequence). The CDR3 loop spans 16 amino acids. The CDR3 here is CASRRPSGKLYNEQFF. In DNA, the CDR3 is TGTGCCAGCAGACGACCTAGCGGCAAATTGTACAATGAGCAGTTCTTC.

The rearrangement uses TRBV21-1 and TRBJ2-5; the DNA was not used to check the table's D call, TRBD2. TRBV21-1 is recorded as a pseudogene. This CDR3 region has 15 residues. The CDR3 bases are TGTGCCAGCAGCAAATCGGCTAGCGGGATTGAGACCCAGTACTTC. Encoded protein: CASSKSASGIETQYF.

V usage is TRBV28 and J usage is TRBJ2-7; 13 nucleotides agree with TRBD2. Germline V gene lookup returns CDR1 MDHEN and CDR2 SYDVKM. CDR3 length: 16 amino acids. The V gene end was trimmed by 5 bases and the J gene end by 4 bases; junction bases not matched to a gene: 8. Written as DNA, the CDR3 is TGTGCCAGCAGTATCTGGACTAGCGGGGGACCGTACGAGCAGTACTTC. Protein: CASSIWTSGGPYEQYF.

The chain employs TRBV10-3 and TRBJ2-1; TRBD2 is a possible D gene (5 bases). The CDR3 is made up of 15 amino acids. V lost 4 bases and J lost 2, with 12 bases in between. Per the germline V gene, CDR1 is ENHRY and CDR2 is SYGVKD. The CDR3 DNA sequence: TGTGCCATCAGTGTCCGGGATCCCCCCTACAATGAGCAGTTCTTC. It encodes CAISVRDPPYNEQFF.

In this sample, this clone is medium-sized. The chain joins TRBV6-1 to TRBJ2-7; 11 bases match TRBD1. The CDR3 is made up of 14 amino acids. V lost 7 bases to trimming and J lost 5 bases; unmatched junction nucleotides: 7. Germline assignment: CDR1 MNHNS and CDR2 SASEGT. DNA for the CDR3: TGTGCCAGCACCGGGACAGGGGGTCCCAACGAGCAGTACTTC. Its translation: CASTGTGGPNEQYF.

This clone has just a few counts. V usage is TRBV18 and J usage is TRBJ1-4, with D unclear. Germline CDR1 is KGHSH and CDR2 is LQKENI. V dropped 3 bases and J dropped 3 bases, with 5 bases sitting between them. The CDR3 extends over 13 amino acids. CDR3 sequence (DNA): TGTGCCAGCTCACCGGGCCCTAATGAAAAACTGTTTTTT. Translation: CASSPGPNEKLFF.

This clone has a single count. This chain uses TRBV7-9 with TRBJ2-5, with D hard to call. The J call may be faulty, since TRBJ2-7 better matches the DNA end. CDR3 length equals 14 residues. Germline V gives CDR1 SEHNR, CDR2 FQNEAQ (reference sequence). Written as DNA, the CDR3 is TGTGCCAGCAGCCCCCCGCTTGGTCGGTACGAGCAGTACTTC. Translating it yields CASSPPLGRYEQYF.

In this sample, this clone turned up a few times. The rearrangement joins TRBV6-8 to TRBJ1-6; no firm D call. The V and J ends lost 6 bases and 0 bases respectively, with 9 bases between them. Germline V gives CDR1 MNHGY, CDR2 SAAAGT. The CDR3 consists of 15 residues. The CDR3 coding sequence is TGTGCCAGCAGCGCGGAGAGCTCCTATAATTCACCCCTCCACTTT. It specifies CASSAESSYNSPLHF.

The rearrangement uses TRBV7-8 and TRBJ1-5; unclear D gene. Trimming took off 5 bases at V and 0 bases at J, with 14 bases between the two ends. There are 16 residues in the CDR3. Looked up from germline, CDR1 is SGHVS and CDR2 is FQNEAQ. The CDR3: CASSAGGGYSNQPQHF. In nucleotides, the CDR3 is TGTGCCAGCAGCGCAGGCGGAGGATATAGCAATCAGCCCCAGCATTTT.

The V gene is TRBV5-1, the J gene TRBJ2-1; TRBD2 matches at 8 bases. Trimming at V came to 2 bases and at J to 6 bases, leaving 4 bases not matched to a gene. CDR1 is SGHRS, CDR2 YFSETQ, per germline. This CDR3 comprises 14 residues. This chain's CDR3 is CASSFSGAGNEQFF. The CDR3 DNA sequence: TGCGCCAGCAGCTTTAGCGGGGCCGGCAATGAGCAGTTCTTC.

This clone was detected a few times. The chain links TRBV7-9 to TRBJ1-1; D not certain. CDR1 is SEHNR and CDR2 is FQNEAQ in the germline V gene (reference sequence). This CDR3 is built from 10 residues. V dropped 8 bases and J dropped 4 bases, with 5 bases sitting between them. The CDR3 coding sequence is TGTGCCAGCGGGATCACTGAAGCTTTCTTT. Translation gives CASGITEAFF.

CDR3 sequence (DNA): TGTGCCAGCAGTGAATTAGGTGCAGGGAACTATGGCTACACCTTC. Protein sequence: CASSELGAGNYGYTF. The genes are TRBV2 and TRBJ1-2, with D possibly matching TRBD1 (5 bases). From germline, CDR1 is SNHLY and CDR2 FYNNEI. This CDR3 comprises 15 residues. V was shortened by 2 bases and J by 2 bases, with 12 bases between the two germline ends.

This clone showed up just a few times. This chain connects TRBV6-1 to TRBJ1-6; TRBD1 matches at 10 bases. The length of the CDR3 is 16 residues. Germline values: CDR1 MNHNS, CDR2 SASEGT. V lost 2 bases to trimming and J lost 7 bases; unmatched junction nucleotides: 5. In nucleotides, the CDR3 is TGTGCCAGCAGTGAACCCGGGACAGGGGACAATTCACCCCTCCACTTT. It is translated as CASSEPGTGDNSPLHF.

This clone was detected a few times. This chain connects TRBV7-2 to TRBJ2-2; weak D call: TRBD2 (6 bases). Germline CDR1 is SGHTA and CDR2 is FQGNSA. The CDR3 totals 14 residues. V lost 1 base, J lost 5 bases, and 8 bases lay in between. The CDR3 loop reads CASSLVGGTGELFF. DNA of the CDR3: TGTGCCAGCAGCTTAGTCGGGGGTACCGGGGAGCTGTTTTTT.

V gene TRBV28 combines with J gene TRBJ2-1; D possibly corresponds to TRBD2 (6 bases). The length of the CDR3 is 16 residues. Trimming took off 4 bases at V and 4 bases at J, with 17 bases between the two ends. The germline CDR1 and CDR2 sequences are MDHEN and SYDVKM. The CDR3 sequence is CASSSHLAENYNEQFF. The CDR3 coding sequence is TGTGCCAGCAGTTCTCATTTAGCGGAAAATTACAATGAGCAGTTCTTC.

This clone was seen a few times. This chain uses TRBV28 with TRBJ1-5, with 10 bases identical to TRBD1. J gave up 4 bases and V 6 bases, and 6 bases lay outside the gene matches. The germline CDR1 and CDR2 sequences are MDHEN and SYDVKM. The CDR3 runs 15 residues. The CDR3 region is CASRAGTGENQPQHF. The CDR3 DNA follows: TGTGCCAGCAGGGCCGGGACAGGGGAAAATCAGCCCCAGCATTTT. Full variable domain (remainder filled in from reference TRBV28 and TRBJ1-5): DVKVTQSSRYLVKRTGEKVFLECVQDMDHENMFWYRQDPGLGLRLIYFSYDVKMKEKGDIPEGYSVSREKKERFSLILESASTNQTSMYLCASRAGTGENQPQHFGDGTRLSIL.

The chain uses TRBV6-5 and TRBJ2-5; 8 nucleotides align to TRBD1. The J call is doubtful: the DNA matches TRBJ2-7 better. Germline V gives CDR1 MNHEY, CDR2 SVGAGI. The CDR3 is 14 residues long. CDR3 sequence (DNA): TGTGCCAGCAGTAGACAGGGGTGGGGATACGAGCAGTACTTC. Protein sequence: CASSRQGWGYEQYF.

V and J are TRBV28 and TRBJ1-4; D unresolved. CDR3 length: 15 residues. Germline CDR1 reads MDHEN; CDR2 reads SYDVKM. The V and J ends lost 7 bases and 5 bases respectively, with 17 bases between them. Here the CDR3 DNA reads TGTGCCAGCATCCCCCACAGCTCCGCGAATGAAAAACTGTTTTTT. It specifies CASIPHSSANEKLFF.

The chain couples TRBV7-5 to TRBJ1-3; the D call TRBD1 from the table was never checked on the DNA. TRBV7-5 is a pseudogene segment. The CDR3 sequence is 15 residues long. In nucleotides, the CDR3 is TGTGCCAGCAGCCGAGGACAGGGATACGGAAACACCATATATTTT. Its translation: CASSRGQGYGNTIYF.

A few counts support this clone. At one end, the junction sequence differs from germline, possibly due to a read error. Other nucleotide sequences from this sample produce the same CDR3. This rearrangement joins TRBV5-1 to TRBJ1-2; D is possibly TRBD1 (6 bases). The CDR3 is 13 amino acids. The germline CDR1 and CDR2 sequences are SGHRS and YFSETQ. This CDR3 is CASSLRGFYGYTF. The CDR3 DNA reads as TGTGCCAGCAGCTTGAGGGGGTTCTATGGCTACACCTTC.

For the CDR3, the DNA is TGTGCCAGCAGTTACTCCGGGACAGGGATTGAAGCTTTCTTT. Protein product: CASSYSGTGIEAFF. V usage is TRBV6-6 and J usage is TRBJ1-1, with TRBD1 matching over 9 bases. Germline lookup yields CDR1 MNHNY and CDR2 SVGAGI (reference sequence). CDR3 length: 14 amino acids. Trimming removed 0 bases from V and 7 bases from J; junction bases left unmatched: 3.

This clone was seen only once. The chain uses TRBV2 and TRBJ1-3; 7 positions match TRBD1. CDR3 length: 11 residues. The J segment lost 9 bases and the V segment lost 10 bases, leaving 6 bases of the junction unmatched. The V gene's germline CDR1 is SNHLY and CDR2 FYNNEI. The CDR3 reads CATYRGSTIYF. CDR3 nucleotide sequence: TGTGCCACCTACAGGGGTAGCACCATATATTTT.